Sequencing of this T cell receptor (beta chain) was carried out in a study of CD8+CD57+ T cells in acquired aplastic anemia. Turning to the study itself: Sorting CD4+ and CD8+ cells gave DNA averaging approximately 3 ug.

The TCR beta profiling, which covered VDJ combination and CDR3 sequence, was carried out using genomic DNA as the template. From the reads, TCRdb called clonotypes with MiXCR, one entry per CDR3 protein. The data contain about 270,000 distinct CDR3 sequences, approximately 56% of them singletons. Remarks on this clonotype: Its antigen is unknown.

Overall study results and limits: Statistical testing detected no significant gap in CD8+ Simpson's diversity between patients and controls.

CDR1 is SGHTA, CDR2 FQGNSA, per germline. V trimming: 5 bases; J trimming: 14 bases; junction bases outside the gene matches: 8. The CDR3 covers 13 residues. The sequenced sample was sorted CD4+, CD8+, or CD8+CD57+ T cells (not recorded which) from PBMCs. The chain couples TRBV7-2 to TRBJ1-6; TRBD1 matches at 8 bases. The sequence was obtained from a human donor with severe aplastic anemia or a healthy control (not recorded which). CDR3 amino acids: CASSTWTGLSLHF. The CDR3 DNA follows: TGTGCCAGCAGCACCTGGACAGGGCTTTCCCTCCACTTT.